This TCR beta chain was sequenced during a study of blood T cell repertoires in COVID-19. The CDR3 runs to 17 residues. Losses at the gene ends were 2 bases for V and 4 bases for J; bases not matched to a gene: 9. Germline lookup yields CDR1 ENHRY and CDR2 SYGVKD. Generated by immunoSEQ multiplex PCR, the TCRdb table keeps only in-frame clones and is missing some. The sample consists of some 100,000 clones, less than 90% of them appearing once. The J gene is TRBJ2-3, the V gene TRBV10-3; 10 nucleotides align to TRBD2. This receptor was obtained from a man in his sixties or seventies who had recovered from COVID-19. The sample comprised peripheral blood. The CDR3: CAISEASLAGEADTQYF. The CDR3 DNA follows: TGTGCCATCAGTGAGGCCTCGCTAGCGGGAGAAGCAGATACGCAGTATTTT.